The 24 T cell receptor beta chains below were found in one sample sequenced in a study of shared clonotypes between healthy human individuals. Positive CCR7 selection of CD45RO-negative cells yielded the naive CD8 cells, and terminally differentiated effector memory CD45RA+ cells were excluded. TCRdb's table, derived via immunoSEQ multiplex PCR, lists solely in-frame clones and lacks some. Of roughly 2.1 million clones detected, more than 85% appear once; the ten largest clones hold around 1.7%. The source material was naive CD8+ T cells from PBMCs. All receptors derive from a man aged 18-30 years in good health. Some clones in this sample may be carry-over from other donors' samples.

V and J are TRBV7-9 and TRBJ2-5; 11 bases align to TRBD2. Germline V gene lookup returns CDR1 SEHNR and CDR2 FQNEAQ (reference sequence). J lost 1 base, V lost 4 bases, and 11 bases had no gene match. This CDR3 spans 18 amino acids. The CDR3 nucleotides read TGTGCCAGCAGCTCGGGGGTTGGGACTAGCGGCCTCCAAGAGACCCAGTACTTC. It encodes CASSSGVGTSGLQETQYF.

This chain uses TRBV7-2 with TRBJ2-7; possible D gene TRBD2, 5 bases. CDR3 length: 13 amino acids. Between the trimmed V and J ends, which lost 5 bases and 1 base, there was a span of 9 bases. Germline CDR1 is SGHTA and CDR2 is FQGNSA. CDR3 nucleotide sequence: TGTGCCAGCAGCACCCGGGGATCCTACGAGCAGTACTTC. Protein sequence: CASSTRGSYEQYF.

This chain uses TRBV19 with TRBJ2-7; D might be TRBD1 or TRBD2, each matching 6 bases. V dropped 2 bases and J dropped 6 bases, with 14 bases sitting between them. Per germline, CDR1 LNHDA and CDR2 SQIVND (reference sequence). CDR3 size: 14 residues. The CDR3 loop is CASSIKSGGREQYF. In DNA, the CDR3 is TGTGCCAGTAGTATAAAGTCTGGGGGGCGCGAGCAGTACTTC. Supplemented by reference TRBV19 and TRBJ2-7, the full variable domain reads DGGITQSPKYLFRKEGQNVTLSCEQNLNHDAMYWYRQDPGQGLRLIYYSQIVNDFQKGDIAEGYSVSREKKESFPLTVTSAQKNPTAFYLCASSIKSGGREQYFGPGTRLTVT.

The chain uses TRBV15 and TRBJ2-2; tentatively, D is TRBD1 (6 bases). The ends were cut back, 3 bases at V and 7 bases at J, with 21 bases in the middle. The germline CDR1 and CDR2 sequences are LNHNV and YYDKDF (reference sequence). The CDR3 runs 17 residues. CDR3 sequence reads: CATSRGNRVGSDGELFF. The DNA for the CDR3 is TGTGCCACCAGCAGGGGAAACAGGGTCGGCTCCGACGGGGAGCTGTTTTTT. The full variable domain, rest sourced from reference TRBV15 and TRBJ2-2, is DAMVIQNPRYQVTQFGKPVTLSCSQTLNHNVMYWYQQKSSQAPKLLFHYYDKDFNNEADTPDNFQSRRPNTSFCFLDIRSPGLGDTAMYLCATSRGNRVGSDGELFFGEGSRLTVL.

V usage is TRBV2 and J usage is TRBJ2-6; D is perhaps TRBD1 or TRBD2 (5 bases each). CDR3 length: 17 amino acids. Between the trimmed V and J ends, which lost 10 bases and 4 bases, there was a span of 23 bases. From germline, CDR1 is SNHLY and CDR2 FYNNEI. This chain's CDR3 is CATRILFRGVGANVLTF. Here the CDR3 DNA reads TGTGCCACCCGGATATTATTTCGAGGGGTAGGGGCCAACGTCCTGACTTTC.

The rearrangement uses TRBV19 and TRBJ2-2; D is uncertain. The V and J ends lost 9 bases and 2 bases respectively, with 13 bases between them. The CDR3 is 14 amino acids. CDR1 LNHDA and CDR2 SQIVND come from the germline V gene (reference sequence). CDR3 amino acids: CASTGLPNTGELFF. The DNA for the CDR3 is TGTGCCAGCACCGGGTTACCAAACACCGGGGAGCTGTTTTTT. The full variable domain, completed using reference TRBV19 and TRBJ2-2, is DGGITQSPKYLFRKEGQNVTLSCEQNLNHDAMYWYRQDPGQGLRLIYYSQIVNDFQKGDIAEGYSVSREKKESFPLTVTSAQKNPTAFYLCASTGLPNTGELFFGEGSRLTVL.

The chain couples TRBV7-9 to TRBJ1-2, with 7 bases identical to TRBD1. The CDR3 runs to 15 residues. Germline CDR1 and CDR2: SEHNR and FQNEAQ (reference sequence). V lost 4 bases to trimming and J lost 1 base; unmatched junction nucleotides: 6. The CDR3 DNA reads TGTGCCAGCAGCTCCCAGGGGGGGTATAACTATGGCTACACCTTC. The encoded protein is CASSSQGGYNYGYTF.

V gene TRBV28 combines with J gene TRBJ2-7; the match to TRBD1 covers 10 bases. Germline CDR1 is MDHEN and CDR2 is SYDVKM. This CDR3 comprises 17 residues. Trimming at V came to 2 bases and at J to 2 bases, leaving 9 bases not matched to a gene. In DNA form, the CDR3 reads TGTGCCAGCAGTTTACCAACTCCCGGGACAGGGGCCTACGAGCAGTACTTC. Protein: CASSLPTPGTGAYEQYF. Filled out from reference TRBV28 and TRBJ2-7, the complete variable domain reads DVKVTQSSRYLVKRTGEKVFLECVQDMDHENMFWYRQDPGLGLRLIYFSYDVKMKEKGDIPEGYSVSREKKERFSLILESASTNQTSMYLCASSLPTPGTGAYEQYFGPGTRLTVT.

The gene calls are TRBV29-1 and TRBJ2-7; D may be TRBD1 (6 bases). V was cut by 4 bases and J by 3 bases, with 19 bases left in between. Germline CDR1 is SQVTM and CDR2 is ANQGSEA. The CDR3 runs to 15 residues. The DNA for the CDR3 is TGCAGCGTTGTATCAGCGGTAGGGGGTCGCTACGAGCAGTACTTC. Translating gives CSVVSAVGGRYEQYF.

This chain uses TRBV28 with TRBJ2-3, with D possibly matching TRBD1 (5 bases). The germline CDR1 and CDR2 sequences are MDHEN and SYDVKM. Trimming shortened V by 5 bases and J by 2 bases, and 17 bases separated the two germline ends. This CDR3 region has 16 residues. The CDR3 spells CASSPRTPIITDTQYF. CDR3 DNA sequence: TGTGCCAGCAGTCCTCGGACACCTATTATCACAGATACGCAGTATTTT.

This chain uses TRBV23-1 with TRBJ2-7, with a tentative D call TRBD1 (6 bases). TRBV23-1 qualifies as an ORF whose function is uncertain. The CDR3 covers 13 residues. V dropped 1 base and J dropped 5 bases, with 9 bases sitting between them. The CDR3 DNA sequence: TGCGCCAGCAGTCAATACAGGGTAGACGAGCAGTACTTC. Its protein is CASSQYRVDEQYF.

The chain uses TRBV2 and TRBJ1-6; 10 nucleotides match TRBD1. Germline V gives CDR1 SNHLY, CDR2 FYNNEI. CDR3 length: 14 residues. The V and J ends lost 2 bases and 12 bases, in that order; junction bases with no gene match: 4. The CDR3 nucleotides are TGTGCCAGCAGTGAAAGGGACAGGGGCGGACCCCTCCACTTT. Residues: CASSERDRGGPLHF. Looking up the rest from reference TRBV2 and TRBJ1-6 gives the full variable domain: EPEVTQTPSHQVTQMGQEVILRCVPISNHLYFYWYRQILGQKVEFLVSFYNNEISEKSEIFDDQFSVERPDGSNFTLKIRSTKLEDSAMYFCASSERDRGGPLHFGNGTRLTVT.

The table lists this clone with a count of one. The genes are TRBV18 and TRBJ2-1; 7 bases map to TRBD1. With V trimmed by 3 bases and J by 2 bases, 7 bases remained unmatched. Germline V gene lookup returns CDR1 KGHSH and CDR2 LQKENI. The CDR3 consists of 16 residues. In DNA, the CDR3 is TGTGCCAGCTCACCCCGGGACAGTATCCCCTACAATGAGCAGTTCTTC. It specifies CASSPRDSIPYNEQFF.

The V gene is TRBV27, the J gene TRBJ2-7; no firm D call. Germline CDR1 MNHEY, CDR2 SMNVEV (reference sequence). The V gene lost 5 bases and the J gene lost 3 bases, with 11 bases spanning the gap. The CDR3 covers 13 residues. The CDR3 is CASSPTEDYEQYF. The DNA for the CDR3 is TGTGCCAGCAGTCCGACCGAGGACTACGAGCAGTACTTC.

The sample holds one count of this clone. This chain links TRBV29-1 with TRBJ1-2; 7 bases are shared with TRBD1. CDR3 length: 13 amino acids. Trimming removed 0 bases from V and 8 bases from J; junction bases left unmatched: 6. CDR1 SQVTM and CDR2 ANQGSEA come from the germline V gene. In nucleotides, the CDR3 is TGCAGCGTTGAAGATTACAGGGGCAGGGGCTACACCTTC. The encoded protein is CSVEDYRGRGYTF. The full variable domain, its missing parts supplied by reference TRBV29-1 and TRBJ1-2, is SAVISQKPSRDICQRGTSLTIQCQVDSQVTMMFWYRQQPGQSLTLIATANQGSEATYESGFVIDKFPISRPNLTFSTLTVSNMSPEDSSIYLCSVEDYRGRGYTFGSGTRLTVV.

The chain joins TRBV18 to TRBJ2-2, with 15 bases fitting TRBD2. This CDR3 comprises 20 residues. Germline values: CDR1 KGHSH, CDR2 LQKENI. With 5 bases clipped from V and 3 bases from J, the junction kept 13 bases outside the gene matches. CDR3: CASSASGTSGRHSDTGELFF. DNA for the CDR3: TGTGCCAGCTCAGCCTCCGGGACTAGCGGGAGGCACTCAGACACCGGGGAGCTGTTTTTT.

The J gene is TRBJ1-1, the V gene TRBV27, with D possibly TRBD1 on 5 matching bases. Germline CDR1 and CDR2: MNHEY and SMNVEV (reference sequence). Trimming stripped 5 bases from V and 7 bases from J, with 11 bases between. The CDR3 length is 12 residues. In nucleotides, the CDR3 is TGTGCCAGCAGTAGTGGAGGGGTTGAAGCTTTCTTT. Its translation: CASSSGGVEAFF.

V and J are TRBV5-1 and TRBJ1-3; D uncertain. Germline lookup yields CDR1 SGHRS and CDR2 YFSETQ. The CDR3 is made up of 14 amino acids. V was shortened by 3 bases and J by 0 bases, with 7 bases between the two germline ends. The CDR3 loop reads CASSSESSGNTIYF. CDR3 DNA sequence: TGCGCCAGCAGCTCCGAGAGCTCTGGAAACACCATATATTTT. Drawing the rest from reference TRBV5-1 and TRBJ1-3, the complete variable domain is KAGVTQTPRYLIKTRGQQVTLSCSPISGHRSVSWYQQTPGQGLQFLFEYFSETQRNKGNFPGRFSGRQFSNSRSEMNVSTLELGDSALYLCASSSESSGNTIYFGEGSWLTVV.

The V call is TRBV9, the J call TRBJ1-3; no firm D call. This CDR3 is 15 amino acids long. Trimming removed 4 bases from V and 1 base from J, with 12 bases in between. The germline gives CDR1 SGDLS, CDR2 YYNGEE. The CDR3 here is CASSPKRSSGNTIYF. The CDR3 nucleotides are TGTGCCAGCAGCCCCAAGCGTAGTTCTGGAAACACCATATATTTT.

The rearrangement joins TRBV18 to TRBJ2-3, with D possibly being TRBD2 (5 bases). CDR1 and CDR2 (germline): KGHSH, LQKENI. With 3 bases removed from V and 2 bases from J, the gap between germline ends came to 12 bases. This CDR3 contains 15 residues. The CDR3 reads CASSPTGNPTDTQYF. For the CDR3, the DNA is TGTGCCAGCTCACCGACGGGAAACCCCACAGATACGCAGTATTTT.

This clone turned up a few times. The J gene is TRBJ1-5, the V gene TRBV28; a possible D gene is TRBD1 (5 bases). Looked up from germline, CDR1 is MDHEN and CDR2 is SYDVKM. Trimming cost V 10 bases and J 10 bases, with 23 bases left between them. The CDR3 length is 14 residues. The CDR3 coding sequence is TGTGCCACCACTGGGGCGAACTTAATCAGCCCCCAGCATTTT. Translating it yields CATTGANLISPQHF.

This chain joins TRBV13 and TRBJ2-6; D not certain. The CDR3 is 14 amino acids. Germline V gives CDR1 PRHDT, CDR2 FYEKMQ (reference sequence). Trimming pared 0 bases from V and 5 bases from J, leaving 5 bases between. This chain's CDR3 is CASSLGGRANVLTF. The CDR3 DNA reads TGTGCCAGCAGCTTAGGAGGGCGGGCCAACGTCCTGACTTTC. The full variable domain, in which reference TRBV13 and TRBJ2-6 provide the parts outside the CDR3, is AAGVIQSPRHLIKEKRETATLKCYPIPRHDTVYWYQQGPGQDPQFLISFYEKMQSDKGSIPDRFSAQQFSDYHSELNMSSLELGDSALYFCASSLGGRANVLTFGAGSRLTVL.

V is TRBV9 and J is TRBJ1-2; maybe TRBD1 (5 bases). The CDR3 covers 11 residues. CDR1 SGDLS and CDR2 YYNGEE come from the germline V gene. Deletions cut 5 bases from V and 7 bases from J, with 9 bases between. Here the CDR3 reads CASRGGFGYTF. The CDR3 nucleotides are TGTGCCAGCAGGGGGGGTTTTGGCTACACCTTC.

The rearrangement links TRBV5-6 to TRBJ2-1; D possibly corresponds to TRBD1 (5 bases). The CDR3 sequence is 15 residues long. V was trimmed by 2 bases and J by 6 bases, leaving 15 bases between them. CDR1 and CDR2 (germline): SGHDT, YYEEEE. The CDR3 is CASSFGADWGNEQFF. The CDR3 DNA reads as TGTGCCAGCAGCTTTGGGGCGGATTGGGGCAATGAGCAGTTCTTC.